This T cell receptor beta chain was captured in a study of shared clonotypes between healthy human individuals. At the level of the study: Each donor had three CD4 naive, three CD4 memory, two CD8 naive and one CD8 memory plate. Points from the study as a whole: Memory subsets generally showed lower estimated richness than naive subsets.

The CDR3 runs to 13 residues. The germline CDR1 and CDR2 sequences are MNHEY and SMNVEV (reference sequence). The ends were cut back, 0 bases at V and 10 bases at J, with 12 bases in the middle. This clone was counted many times. Its specificity is not known. The naive CD8 fraction comprised CD45RO-negative cells positively selected for CCR7 and excluded terminally differentiated effector memory CD45RA+ cells. Source study methods: Filtering differed, since immunoSEQ gave only junction sequences and no quality scores. Clones were read by immunoSEQ multiplex PCR, and TCRdb kept only the in-frame ones, dropping some. For V, J and clone size, that table is used; D and trimming come from the DNA. Among about 820,000 clones listed, 85% to 95% were seen once.

The chain joins TRBV27 to TRBJ1-2, with D possibly TRBD1 on 5 matching bases. This TCR came from a young man in good health. Sequenced sample: naive CD8+ T cells sorted from blood. The CDR3 loop reads CASSLSPGSPYTF. CDR3 DNA: TGTGCCAGCAGTTTATCGCCAGGGAGTCCCTACACCTTC.